The 31 T cell receptor beta chains below were found in one sample sequenced in a study of shared clonotypes between healthy human individuals. Cells designated naive CD8 were CD45RO-negative and were positively selected for CCR7, with terminally differentiated effector memory CD45RA+ cells excluded. Assay: immunoSEQ multiplex PCR; the TCRdb copy retains only in-frame clones and omits some. This repertoire shows about 2.1 million clones, just over 90% found once; its top ten account for roughly 1.7%. The sequenced material came from naive CD8+ T cells from PBMCs. The receptors originated from a man aged 18-30 years in good health. Some clones in this sample may be carry-over from other donors' samples.

The chain's CDR3 is CASSLGRGVEAFF. DNA for the CDR3: TGTGCCAGCAGCTTAGGGCGTGGGGTTGAAGCTTTCTTT. V usage is TRBV7-2 and J usage is TRBJ1-1; no clear D. Germline CDR1 SGHTA, CDR2 FQGNSA. The CDR3 is made up of 13 amino acids. V shed 1 base and J shed 7 bases, with 10 bases lying between them.

The rearrangement links TRBV9 to TRBJ1-3; D is unresolved. CDR1 and CDR2 from the germline V gene are SGDLS and YYNGEE. This CDR3 contains 14 residues. V was pared by 6 bases and J by 0 bases, with 10 bases between. The chain's CDR3 is CASTAFPSGNTIYF. DNA of the CDR3: TGTGCCAGCACCGCTTTCCCCTCTGGAAACACCATATATTTT.

The chain employs TRBV29-1 and TRBJ2-7, with 11 bases matching TRBD2. Germline-derived CDR1 and CDR2 are SQVTM and ANQGSEA. This CDR3 region has 19 residues. V was pared by 0 bases and J by 2 bases, with 15 bases of the junction left unmatched. CDR3 nucleotides: TGCAGCGTTGAAGATGGTGGGACAGGGTGGACTAGCGGGCCCTACGAGCAGTACTTC. Its protein product is CSVEDGGTGWTSGPYEQYF.

This chain uses TRBV10-2 with TRBJ2-7; possibly TRBD1 or TRBD2 for D (5 bases each). V dropped 8 bases and J dropped 4 bases, with 15 bases sitting between them. The CDR3 is 13 amino acids. Germline V CDR1 and CDR2: WSHSY, SAAADI. CDR3 protein: CASRDPRGYEQYF. CDR3 bases: TGCGCCAGCCGGGACCCGCGAGGTTACGAGCAGTACTTC.

A remark on this clone: Within the sample, other DNA sequences also encode this same CDR3. The chain is built from TRBV9 and TRBJ2-5; 12 bases fit TRBD2. Trimming removed 0 bases from V and 5 bases from J; junction bases left unmatched: 2. The CDR3 covers 15 residues. Germline loops: CDR1 SGDLS, CDR2 YYNGEE. The CDR3 region has the DNA TGTGCCAGCAGCGTAGACACTAGCGGGGGGGAGACCCAGTACTTC. Translation: CASSVDTSGGETQYF.

For this clone: This same CDR3 is encoded by further DNA sequences in the sample. The V call is TRBV6-5, the J call TRBJ2-7, with 8 bases identical to TRBD1. Germline CDR1 and CDR2: MNHEY and SVGAGI. V dropped 0 bases and J dropped 2; count of bases not matched to a gene: 6. This CDR3 is 16 amino acids long. The DNA for the CDR3 is TGTGCCAGCAGTTACTCATCGGGACAGGAAACCTACGAGCAGTACTTC. Protein: CASSYSSGQETYEQYF.

V gene TRBV5-4 combines with J gene TRBJ2-3, with 9 bases matching TRBD2. The CDR3 spans 15 residues. Germline CDR1 SGHNT, CDR2 YYREEE (reference sequence). Unmatched junction bases numbered 2, after V lost 1 base and J lost 2 bases. The CDR3 here is CASSLLAGHTDTQYF. DNA for the CDR3: TGTGCCAGCAGCTTGCTAGCGGGGCACACAGATACGCAGTATTTT.

About this clone itself: Distinct nucleotide sequences in the sample also encode this CDR3. This chain uses TRBV27 with TRBJ1-5; D gene uncertain. V shed 3 bases and J shed 2 bases, with 11 bases lying between them. Looked up from germline, CDR1 is MNHEY and CDR2 is SMNVEV (reference sequence). The CDR3 runs 15 residues. In nucleotides, the CDR3 is TGTGCCAGCAGTTTGGGAGGGTACGGCAATCAGCCCCAGCATTTT. It encodes CASSLGGYGNQPQHF.

The chain combines TRBV7-3 with TRBJ2-1; 7 bases are a match to TRBD2. Germline CDR1 is SGHTA and CDR2 is FQGTGA. Losses at the gene ends were 5 bases for V and 9 bases for J; bases not matched to a gene: 13. The CDR3 length is 15 residues. This CDR3 is CASSQGSPWGGEQFF. The CDR3 DNA follows: TGTGCCAGCAGCCAGGGAAGCCCGTGGGGGGGTGAGCAGTTCTTC.

This clone was observed a single time. Other DNA sequences of this sample code for an identical CDR3. The chain joins TRBV27 to TRBJ2-1; 7 nucleotides align to TRBD1. The CDR3 has 15 residues. The germline V gene encodes CDR1 MNHEY and CDR2 SMNVEV (reference sequence). V lost 2 bases and J lost 4; bases outside the gene matches: 5. The CDR3 region is CASSLLGGDYNEQFF. Here the CDR3 DNA reads TGTGCCAGCAGTTTACTAGGGGGCGATTACAATGAGCAGTTCTTC.

This chain uses TRBV7-2 with TRBJ1-2, with TRBD1 matching 8 bases. Trimming removed 5 bases from V and 3 bases from J; junction bases left unmatched: 14. Germline V CDR1 and CDR2: SGHTA, FQGNSA. The CDR3 sequence is 17 residues long. The CDR3 protein is CASSGLRTGFGDYGYTF. The CDR3 bases are TGTGCCAGCAGCGGATTACGGACAGGGTTCGGCGACTATGGCTACACCTTC. Full variable domain (missing parts from reference TRBV7-2 and TRBJ1-2): GAGVSQSPSNKVTEKGKDVELRCDPISGHTALYWYRQSLGQGLEFLIYFQGNSAPDKSGLPSDRFSAERTGGSVSTLTIQRTQQEDSAVYLCASSGLRTGFGDYGYTFGSGTRLTVV.

The chain carries TRBV6-5 and TRBJ2-3; 8 bases align to TRBD2. The CDR3 contains 15 residues. Looked up from germline, CDR1 is MNHEY and CDR2 is SVGAGI. After removal of 2 bases from V and 2 bases from J, the junction contained 3 bases not matched to a gene. This CDR3 is CASSYGGRTTDTQYF. The CDR3 DNA reads as TGTGCCAGCAGTTACGGCGGGAGGACCACAGATACGCAGTATTTT.

The chain is built from TRBV6-1 and TRBJ1-5; D is undetermined. The V end was cut by 3 bases, the J end by 5 bases, with 8 bases between. Germline loops: CDR1 MNHNS, CDR2 SASEGT. The CDR3 is 13 amino acids. CDR3 region: CASSDTEYQPQHF. The CDR3 coding sequence is TGTGCCAGCAGTGATACCGAATATCAGCCCCAGCATTTT.

The chain carries TRBV28 and TRBJ2-3; D might be TRBD2 (5 bases). The CDR3 covers 15 residues. The V end was cut by 2 bases, the J end by 0 bases, with 9 bases between. The germline V gene encodes CDR1 MDHEN and CDR2 SYDVKM. The DNA for the CDR3 is TGTGCCAGCAGTTTAATAGCGTCTAGCACAGATACGCAGTATTTT. It translates to CASSLIASSTDTQYF.

The count of this clone is one. The J gene is TRBJ2-7, the V gene TRBV28; 11 bases are shared with TRBD1. The CDR3 contains 14 residues. Germline CDR1 reads MDHEN; CDR2 reads SYDVKM. The V and J ends lost 6 bases and 2 bases, in that order; junction bases with no gene match: 3. The CDR3 sequence is CASRRTGGTYEQYF. The DNA of the CDR3 is TGTGCCAGCAGGCGGACAGGGGGCACCTACGAGCAGTACTTC.

The rearrangement uses TRBV10-3 and TRBJ2-1; 10 nucleotides agree with TRBD2. CDR1 and CDR2 from the germline V gene are ENHRY and SYGVKD. Losses at the gene ends were 5 bases for V and 3 bases for J; bases not matched to a gene: 13. CDR3 length equals 18 residues. Here the CDR3 DNA reads TGTGCCATCAGTTACCCGAGCGGGAGGGCCTCCCTCTACAATGAGCAGTTCTTC. It specifies CAISYPSGRASLYNEQFF.

The CDR3 reads CASTNTGDPSYEQYF. The CDR3 bases are TGTGCCAGTACCAATACAGGGGACCCCTCCTACGAGCAGTACTTC. The V call is TRBV19, the J call TRBJ2-7; the match to TRBD1 covers 7 bases. Germline V gene data show CDR1 as LNHDA and CDR2 as SQIVND (reference sequence). With V trimmed by 7 bases and J by 0 bases, 9 bases remained unmatched. This CDR3 region has 15 residues.

V gene TRBV10-3 combines with J gene TRBJ2-7, with 10 bases lining up with TRBD1. The CDR3 extends over 14 amino acids. Germline V lookup: CDR1 ENHRY, CDR2 SYGVKD. Germline trimming cut 6 bases from V and 3 bases from J; bases unmatched to any gene: 5. CDR3 amino acids: CAIRGGQGHYEQYF. Written as DNA, the CDR3 is TGTGCCATCAGGGGGGGACAGGGGCACTACGAGCAGTACTTC.

The chain uses TRBV10-3 and TRBJ1-1, with D tentatively TRBD1 (5 bases). The germline CDR1 and CDR2 sequences are ENHRY and SYGVKD. The V gene lost 8 bases and the J gene lost 9 bases, with 19 bases spanning the gap. The CDR3 contains 13 residues. The CDR3 protein is CAIGEGTGPQAFF. In DNA form, the CDR3 reads TGTGCCATCGGAGAGGGGACCGGTCCTCAAGCTTTCTTT.

The rearrangement uses TRBV29-1 and TRBJ2-7, with TRBD1 matching 11 bases. CDR1 and CDR2 (germline): SQVTM, ANQGSEA. The junction had 11 bases not matched to a gene; V was cut back by 4 bases and J by 9 bases. This CDR3 has 14 residues. Written as DNA, the CDR3 is TGCAGCGTTGTACGTGGACAGGGGGCTTCGGGGCAGTACTTC. It is translated as CSVVRGQGASGQYF.

About this clone itself: Other DNA variants within this sample encode the same CDR3. The CDR3 reads CASSFGGLHYNEQFF. DNA of the CDR3: TGTGCCAGCAGTTTTGGGGGACTACACTACAATGAGCAGTTCTTC. This rearrangement joins TRBV27 to TRBJ2-1; TRBD2 matches at 7 bases. Losses at the gene ends were 3 bases for V and 3 bases for J; bases not matched to a gene: 5. In germline, CDR1 is MNHEY, CDR2 SMNVEV (reference sequence). The CDR3 has 15 amino acids.

The chain joins TRBV16 to TRBJ2-5; 10 positions agree with TRBD1. The CDR3 covers 16 residues. V lost 2 bases, J lost 4 bases, and 7 bases stayed unmatched. Germline assignment: CDR1 KGHSY and CDR2 FQNENV. CDR3 sequence reads: CASSQPGQGKGETQYF. The CDR3 bases are TGTGCCAGCAGCCAACCGGGACAGGGGAAGGGAGAGACCCAGTACTTC.

This chain links TRBV19 with TRBJ2-5; D is possibly TRBD1 or TRBD2 (5 bases each). This CDR3 is 15 amino acids long. Per germline, CDR1 LNHDA and CDR2 SQIVND (reference sequence). The ends were cut back, 5 bases at V and 2 bases at J, with 15 bases in the middle. The CDR3 DNA reads TGTGCCAGTAGTCTCCGGGACGTTGGTCAAGAGACCCAGTACTTC. Translation gives CASSLRDVGQETQYF.

The chain recombines TRBV27 with TRBJ2-1; D gene ambiguous. The germline V gene encodes CDR1 MNHEY and CDR2 SMNVEV (reference sequence). The CDR3 length is 14 residues. V lost 5 bases to trimming and J lost 12 bases, with 20 bases between them. The CDR3 loop reads CASSQKAWAFGQFF. The CDR3 nucleotides read TGTGCCAGCAGTCAGAAGGCTTGGGCCTTTGGGCAGTTCTTC.

The chain uses TRBV7-9 and TRBJ2-7; D is unclear. V lost 5 bases, J lost 3 bases, and 17 bases lay in between. The CDR3 length is 15 residues. Germline CDR1 SEHNR, CDR2 FQNEAQ (reference sequence). CDR3: CASSTNTPASYEQYF. The CDR3 nucleotides are TGTGCCAGCAGCACAAACACACCTGCCAGCTACGAGCAGTACTTC.

The V gene is TRBV5-1, the J gene TRBJ2-7; 8 nucleotides line up with TRBD1. This CDR3 region has 15 residues. V shed 4 bases, J shed 5 bases, and the junction held 11 bases outside the gene matches. In germline, CDR1 is SGHRS, CDR2 YFSETQ. The CDR3 sequence: CASSAGTGFSHEQYF. In nucleotides, the CDR3 is TGCGCCAGCAGCGCCGGGACAGGCTTTTCCCACGAGCAGTACTTC.

The CDR3 spells CASSASLVRDNEQFF. DNA for the CDR3: TGTGCCAGCAGCGCCTCCCTGGTGAGGGACAATGAGCAGTTCTTC. V and J are TRBV7-9 and TRBJ2-1; a weak D match, TRBD2 (5 bases). The ends were cut back, 5 bases at V and 5 bases at J, with 16 bases in the middle. Germline CDR1 reads SEHNR; CDR2 reads FQNEAQ (reference sequence). The CDR3 extends over 15 amino acids.

This chain connects TRBV27 to TRBJ1-3; D possibly corresponds to TRBD1 (5 bases). This CDR3 region has 16 residues. Germline loops: CDR1 MNHEY, CDR2 SMNVEV (reference sequence). V lost 5 bases to trimming and J lost 2 bases, with 16 bases between them. The CDR3 coding sequence is TGTGCCAGCAGTGCCTCATTAGGGGAGACTGGAAACACCATATATTTT. This sequence encodes CASSASLGETGNTIYF.

The chain has TRBV7-9 and TRBJ2-1, with no clear D. The germline gives CDR1 SEHNR, CDR2 FQNEAQ (reference sequence). V was shortened by 7 bases and J by 4 bases, with 11 bases between the two germline ends. The CDR3 covers 13 residues. CDR3 bases: TGTGCCAGCACCCCGGACCTTTACAATGAGCAGTTCTTC. This gives the protein CASTPDLYNEQFF.

CDR3 coding DNA: TGTGCCAGCAGCTACCTAGCGGGGGCCTACAATGAGCAGTTCTTC. Translating it yields CASSYLAGAYNEQFF. J is TRBJ2-1 and V is TRBV13, with 10 bases that match TRBD2. There are 15 residues in the CDR3. V gave up 4 bases and J gave up 2 bases; unmatched junction bases: 2. Germline CDR1 PRHDT, CDR2 FYEKMQ (reference sequence). The variable domain in full, completed from reference TRBV13 and TRBJ2-1, reads AAGVIQSPRHLIKEKRETATLKCYPIPRHDTVYWYQQGPGQDPQFLISFYEKMQSDKGSIPDRFSAQQFSDYHSELNMSSLELGDSALYFCASSYLAGAYNEQFFGPGTRLTVL.

As for this clone: This specimen includes other DNA sequences encoding the same CDR3. The rearrangement uses TRBV27 and TRBJ2-1; D not certain. V was pared by 2 bases and J by 0 bases, with 8 bases between. The CDR3 contains 15 residues. Germline-derived CDR1 and CDR2 are MNHEY and SMNVEV (reference sequence). The CDR3 bases are TGTGCCAGCAGTTTAGGCCTGAGCTCCTACAATGAGCAGTTCTTC. Translation gives CASSLGLSSYNEQFF.